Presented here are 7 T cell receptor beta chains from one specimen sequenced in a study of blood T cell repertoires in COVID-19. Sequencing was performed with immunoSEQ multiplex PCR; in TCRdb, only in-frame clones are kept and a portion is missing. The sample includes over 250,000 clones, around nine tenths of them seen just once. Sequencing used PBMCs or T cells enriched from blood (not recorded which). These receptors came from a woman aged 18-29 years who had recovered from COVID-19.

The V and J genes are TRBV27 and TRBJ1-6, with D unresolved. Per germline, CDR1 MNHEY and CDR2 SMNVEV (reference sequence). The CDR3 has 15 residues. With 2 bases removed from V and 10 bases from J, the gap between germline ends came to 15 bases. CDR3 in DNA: TGTGCCAGCAGTTTAATGACTGGTGCGGGATCACCCCTCCACTTT. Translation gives CASSLMTGAGSPLHF.

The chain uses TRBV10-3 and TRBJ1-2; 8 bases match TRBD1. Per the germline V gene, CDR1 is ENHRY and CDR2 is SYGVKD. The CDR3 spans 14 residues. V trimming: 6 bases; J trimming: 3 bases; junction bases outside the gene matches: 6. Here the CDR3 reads CAISQQGVDYGYTF. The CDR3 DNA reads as TGTGCCATCAGCCAACAGGGGGTCGACTATGGCTACACCTTC.

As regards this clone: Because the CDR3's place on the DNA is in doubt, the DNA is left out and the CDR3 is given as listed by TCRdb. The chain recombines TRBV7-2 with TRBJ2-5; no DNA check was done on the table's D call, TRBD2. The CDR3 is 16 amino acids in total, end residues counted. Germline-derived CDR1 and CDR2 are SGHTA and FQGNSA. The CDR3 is CASSFFSGPGGETQYF.

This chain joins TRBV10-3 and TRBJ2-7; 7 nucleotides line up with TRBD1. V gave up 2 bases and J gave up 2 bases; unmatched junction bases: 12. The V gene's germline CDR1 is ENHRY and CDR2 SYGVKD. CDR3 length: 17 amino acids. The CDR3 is CAISEAGQALLPYEQYF. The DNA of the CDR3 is TGTGCCATCAGTGAGGCTGGACAGGCGTTACTTCCCTACGAGCAGTACTTC.

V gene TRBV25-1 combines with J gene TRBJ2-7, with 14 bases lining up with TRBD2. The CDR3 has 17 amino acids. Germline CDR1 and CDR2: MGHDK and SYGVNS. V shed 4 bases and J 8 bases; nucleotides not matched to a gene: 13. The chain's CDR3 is CASSVNAGTSGRVKQYF. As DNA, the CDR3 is TGTGCCAGCAGTGTAAACGCCGGGACTAGCGGGAGAGTGAAGCAGTACTTC.

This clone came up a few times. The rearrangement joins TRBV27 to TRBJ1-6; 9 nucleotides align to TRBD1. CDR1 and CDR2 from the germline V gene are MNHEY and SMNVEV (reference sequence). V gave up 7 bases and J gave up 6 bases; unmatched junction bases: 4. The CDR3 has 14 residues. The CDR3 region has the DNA TGTGCCAGCACGTTGACAGGGGGTAATTCACCCCTCCACTTT. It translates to CASTLTGGNSPLHF.

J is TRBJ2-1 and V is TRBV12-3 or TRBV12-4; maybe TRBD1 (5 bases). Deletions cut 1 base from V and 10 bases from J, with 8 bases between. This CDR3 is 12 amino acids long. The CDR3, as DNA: TGTGCCAGCAGTTTAGTTCGGACAGAGCAGTTCTTC. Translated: CASSLVRTEQFF.